These 31 T cell receptor beta chains were all obtained from the same sample, sequenced in a study of shared T cell receptors in the human thymus. Produced via immunoSEQ multiplex PCR; TCRdb's table is partial and in-frame only. This sample yields about 380,000 clones, of which approximately 95% are seen a single time; around 0.019% belongs to the top ten. The specimen was thymocytes. The receptors derive from a human donor.

The sample holds one count of this clone. The CDR3 DNA follows: TGCGCCAGCAGCCTCCTCCCGGGGACAGGGGAGGGGGAAAAACTGTTTTTT. As protein: CASSLLPGTGEGEKLFF. This chain uses TRBV4-1 with TRBJ1-4, with 10 nucleotides matching TRBD1. Germline V gives CDR1 MGHRA, CDR2 YSYEKL. The CDR3 runs 17 residues. V lost 4 bases, J lost 8 bases, and 13 bases stayed unmatched.

The chain employs TRBV28 and TRBJ2-3; a weak D match, TRBD1 (6 bases). In germline, CDR1 is MDHEN, CDR2 SYDVKM. Trimming pared 5 bases from V and 3 bases from J, leaving 18 bases between. This CDR3 region has 16 residues. The CDR3 reads CASSPHGGAGTDTQYF. The CDR3 DNA is TGTGCCAGCAGTCCTCATGGGGGCGCAGGAACAGATACGCAGTATTTT.

V usage is TRBV7-9 and J usage is TRBJ2-1; D is uncertain. This CDR3 is 12 amino acids long. Germline V gene sequence: CDR1 SEHNR, CDR2 FQNEAQ (reference sequence). Trimming shortened V by 4 bases and J by 6 bases, and 7 bases separated the two germline ends. CDR3 protein: CASSWSSNEQFF. The CDR3 nucleotides are TGTGCCAGCAGCTGGTCTAGCAATGAGCAGTTCTTC.

The genes are TRBV9 and TRBJ2-7; 11 bases match TRBD2. The V gene's germline CDR1 is SGDLS and CDR2 YYNGEE. V gave up 0 bases and J gave up 6 bases; unmatched junction bases: 8. The CDR3 is made up of 16 amino acids. The DNA for the CDR3 is TGTGCCAGCAGCGTAGGTATTTTCGGACTAGCGGGCGAGCAGTACTTC. The encoded protein is CASSVGIFGLAGEQYF.

This clone showed up just once. The genes are TRBV7-8 and TRBJ1-4; TRBD1 might be the D (5 bases). V was pared by 3 bases and J by 2 bases, with 10 bases between. This CDR3 is 15 amino acids long. CDR1 SGHVS and CDR2 FQNEAQ come from the germline V gene. This chain's CDR3 is CASSFGGATNEKLFF. The CDR3 bases are TGTGCCAGCAGCTTTGGAGGGGCGACTAATGAAAAACTGTTTTTT.

The genes are TRBV5-6 and TRBJ2-7; 9 nucleotides align to TRBD1. From germline, CDR1 is SGHDT and CDR2 YYEEEE. Trimming removed 1 base from V and 2 bases from J; junction bases left unmatched: 4. This CDR3 contains 15 residues. CDR3 sequence (DNA): TGTGCCAGCAGCTTGATGGGACAGGGCCCCTACGAGCAGTACTTC. Protein sequence: CASSLMGQGPYEQYF. Together with reference TRBV5-6 and TRBJ2-7, the CDR3 gives the full variable domain: DAGVTQSPTHLIKTRGQQVTLRCSPKSGHDTVSWYQQALGQGPQFIFQYYEEEERQRGNFPDRFSGHQFPNYSSELNVNALLLGDSALYLCASSLMGQGPYEQYFGPGTRLTVT.

V and J are TRBV28 and TRBJ2-7; 11 nucleotides line up with TRBD1. V lost 2 bases, J lost 7 bases, and 10 bases stayed unmatched. The CDR3 sequence is 16 residues long. CDR1 and CDR2 from the germline V gene are MDHEN and SYDVKM. The chain's CDR3 is CASSLRGTGGFKEQYF. CDR3 DNA sequence: TGTGCCAGCAGTTTACGAGGGACAGGGGGTTTTAAGGAGCAGTACTTC.

This clone appeared once. The chain links TRBV28 to TRBJ1-2, with 8 nucleotides matching TRBD1. The germline gives CDR1 MDHEN, CDR2 SYDVKM. The CDR3 is 15 amino acids. The V gene end was trimmed by 7 bases and the J gene end by 4 bases; junction bases not matched to a gene: 11. The CDR3 nucleotides are TGTGCCAGCACCAGGACAGGGCGGCGCGGCTATGGCTACACCTTC. It codes for CASTRTGRRGYGYTF.

This chain links TRBV9 with TRBJ1-2, with a weak D call TRBD1 (6 bases). The germline V and J ends were trimmed by 4 bases and 8 bases, with 9 bases remaining between them. Germline V gives CDR1 SGDLS, CDR2 YYNGEE. This CDR3 has 11 amino acids. This chain's CDR3 is CASSTGIGYTF. The CDR3 DNA sequence: TGTGCCAGCAGCACAGGGATCGGCTACACCTTC.

This clone was seen once. V and J are TRBV10-3 and TRBJ2-7; 8 nucleotides agree with TRBD2. V gave up 2 bases and J gave up 5 bases; unmatched junction bases: 11. CDR1 ENHRY and CDR2 SYGVKD come from the germline V gene. The CDR3 extends over 16 amino acids. Here the CDR3 DNA reads TGTGCCATCAGTGAGCCGACTAGCGCCCTTATGAACGAGCAGTACTTC. Amino acid sequence: CAISEPTSALMNEQYF.

This rearrangement joins TRBV12-5 to TRBJ1-2; possibly TRBD1 for D (6 bases). Between the trimmed V and J ends, which lost 0 bases and 8 bases, there was a span of 25 bases. Germline V gene sequence: CDR1 LGHNT, CDR2 FRNRAP. The CDR3 extends over 18 amino acids. In DNA form, the CDR3 reads TGTGCTAGTGGTTTGGTAGGGCAGGGGAAACCAAGCGTGGGGGGCTACACCTTC. Translated, it gives CASGLVGQGKPSVGGYTF.

About this clone itself: The junction departs from germline at one end; a sequencing error may be responsible. The V call is TRBV27, the J call TRBJ2-1; 7 bases match TRBD2. The CDR3 sequence is 15 residues long. Looked up from germline, CDR1 is MNHEY and CDR2 is SMNVEV (reference sequence). CDR3 sequence: CASTSLADSHNEQFF. As DNA, the CDR3 is TGTGCCAGCACTTCTCTAGCGGACTCCCACAATGAGCAGTTCTTC.

The chain has TRBV4-1 and TRBJ1-1; D perhaps matches TRBD1 (5 bases). V gave up 4 bases and J gave up 6 bases, with 18 bases separating them. The CDR3 runs to 15 residues. Germline V gene lookup returns CDR1 MGHRA and CDR2 YSYEKL. In DNA form, the CDR3 reads TGCGCCAGCAGCCTTCAAGGAGGGGCGAAGGCTGAAGCTTTCTTT. Encoded protein: CASSLQGGAKAEAFF.

V and J are TRBV11-2 and TRBJ2-7, with a tentative D call TRBD1 (6 bases). This CDR3 is built from 15 residues. V lost 0 bases, J lost 1 base, and 10 bases lay in between. The germline V gene has CDR1 SGHAT and CDR2 FQNNGV. The CDR3 sequence is CASSLEAQGSYEQYF. The CDR3 coding sequence is TGTGCCAGCAGCTTAGAAGCCCAGGGGTCCTACGAGCAGTACTTC.

DNA for the CDR3: TGTGCCAGCACCCGCTTAGGGACAGGGGTCAATGAGCAGTTCTTC. This encodes CASTRLGTGVNEQFF. This chain uses TRBV5-4 with TRBJ2-1; the match to TRBD1 covers 10 bases. With 6 bases clipped from V and 6 bases from J, the junction kept 9 bases outside the gene matches. The CDR3 length is 15 residues. Germline loops: CDR1 SGHNT, CDR2 YYREEE (reference sequence).

This clone was detected only once. V gene TRBV6-1 combines with J gene TRBJ2-1, with D perhaps matching TRBD1 (5 bases). V dropped 4 bases and J dropped 8 bases, with 15 bases sitting between them. The CDR3 covers 14 residues. From germline, CDR1 is MNHNS and CDR2 SASEGT. In DNA, the CDR3 is TGTGCCAGCAGTGGAGGTCCAGGGTTCGATGAGCAGTTCTTC. Its translation is CASSGGPGFDEQFF.

This clone has a single count. The chain combines TRBV2 with TRBJ1-5; 7 bases map to TRBD1. The CDR3 loop spans 16 amino acids. V was pared by 1 base and J by 2 bases, with 5 bases of the junction left unmatched. Germline V lookup: CDR1 SNHLY, CDR2 FYNNEI. This CDR3 is CASSEGDSGGNQPQHF. CDR3 DNA: TGTGCCAGCAGTGAAGGGGACAGTGGAGGCAATCAGCCCCAGCATTTT.

The V and J genes are TRBV6-1 and TRBJ2-5, with 7 nucleotides matching TRBD1. Per the germline V gene, CDR1 is MNHNS and CDR2 is SASEGT. The CDR3 runs to 13 residues. Trimming took 6 bases from V and 4 from J; bases not matched to a gene: 5. CDR3 amino acids: CASRTGIGETQYF. The CDR3 coding sequence is TGTGCCAGCAGGACAGGGATTGGAGAGACCCAGTACTTC.

The chain joins TRBV28 to TRBJ2-1; D gene uncertain. V lost 5 bases and J lost 6, with 17 bases in between. CDR1 and CDR2 (germline): MDHEN, SYDVKM. This CDR3 spans 15 amino acids. CDR3 loop: CASSPQETPLNEQFF. The DNA for the CDR3 is TGTGCCAGCAGTCCCCAGGAGACCCCTCTCAATGAGCAGTTCTTC.

This clone was picked up one time. The chain combines TRBV9 with TRBJ2-7; possibly TRBD2 for D (6 bases). From germline, CDR1 is SGDLS and CDR2 YYNGEE. The CDR3 covers 16 residues. V lost 0 bases to trimming and J lost 0 bases, with 13 bases between them. DNA of the CDR3: TGTGCCAGCAGCGTAGCTGGGGTAGCGGACTCCTACGAGCAGTACTTC. As protein: CASSVAGVADSYEQYF.

The V gene is TRBV5-6, the J gene TRBJ2-3, with D unclear. CDR3 length: 13 residues. V was shortened by 6 bases and J by 3 bases, with 11 bases between the two germline ends. Germline V gene lookup returns CDR1 SGHDT and CDR2 YYEEEE. DNA for the CDR3: TGTGCCAGCACCGGCGGCTTTACAGATACGCAGTATTTT. Its protein is CASTGGFTDTQYF.

V and J are TRBV18 and TRBJ1-1, with 8 bases lining up with TRBD1. Germline CDR1 KGHSH, CDR2 LQKENI. V shed 0 bases and J 1 base; nucleotides not matched to a gene: 10. CDR3 length: 18 amino acids. The CDR3 nucleotides read TGTGCCAGCTCACCACCCCCAGTATGGACAGGGAGGAACACTGAAGCTTTCTTT. Encoded protein: CASSPPPVWTGRNTEAFF.

The genes are TRBV23-1 and TRBJ2-3; the D gene is possibly TRBD2 (7 bases). TRBV23-1 is known as an ORF, though its function is uncertain. The CDR3 runs 18 residues. Trimming left V 4 bases short and J 1 base short, with 21 bases between. CDR3 DNA sequence: TGCGCCAGCAGTCCGGGGGGCAAACAGGGCTGGGGCACAGATACGCAGTATTTT. Amino acid sequence: CASSPGGKQGWGTDTQYF.

Only one count was recorded for this clone. The chain employs TRBV5-4 and TRBJ2-3, with a tentative D call TRBD1 (5 bases). CDR1 and CDR2 from the germline V gene are SGHNT and YYREEE (reference sequence). This CDR3 contains 19 residues. Deletions cut 2 bases from V and 3 bases from J, with 25 bases between. The CDR3 DNA is TGTGCCAGCAGCTTCGTTGGTTCCTTCAGGGTAGCACAAACAGATACGCAGTATTTT. Translated: CASSFVGSFRVAQTDTQYF.

The chain couples TRBV19 to TRBJ2-3; weak D call: TRBD1 (6 bases). V was cut by 1 base and J by 3 bases, with 14 bases left in between. CDR1 is LNHDA and CDR2 is SQIVND in the germline V gene (reference sequence). The length of the CDR3 is 16 residues. CDR3 protein: CASSIAAGARTDTQYF. The DNA of the CDR3 is TGTGCCAGTAGTATAGCGGCAGGGGCGAGAACAGATACGCAGTATTTT.

This sequence joins TRBV27 and TRBJ2-5; 8 nucleotides line up with TRBD1. This CDR3 is built from 15 residues. Germline V CDR1 and CDR2: MNHEY, SMNVEV (reference sequence). Trimming cost V 4 bases and J 1 base; bases outside gene matches: 5. The DNA of the CDR3 is TGTGCCAGCAGTTCAGGACAGGGTGTCCAAGAGACCCAGTACTTC. It yields the protein CASSSGQGVQETQYF.

The gene calls are TRBV19 and TRBJ2-7; 8 bases line up with TRBD1. The CDR3 contains 17 residues. The germline CDR1 and CDR2 sequences are LNHDA and SQIVND (reference sequence). The V segment lost 5 bases and the J segment 5 bases; nucleotides outside the gene matches: 17. In DNA form, the CDR3 reads TGTGCCAGTAGTTCATTGGGTGGCGGACAGGGCGTCGACGAGCAGTACTTC. Protein: CASSSLGGGQGVDEQYF.

V usage is TRBV28 and J usage is TRBJ1-3; the D gene is possibly TRBD1 (6 bases). Germline V gene lookup returns CDR1 MDHEN and CDR2 SYDVKM. The V and J ends lost 8 bases and 2 bases respectively, with 13 bases between them. The CDR3 spans 14 residues. DNA of the CDR3: TGTGCCAGCCTAAGGGGGGGCCCTGGAAACACCATATATTTT. Encoded protein: CASLRGGPGNTIYF.

Written as DNA, the CDR3 is TGCGCCAGCAGGGGGACAGGGGGCGACGACGAGCAGTACTTC. Its translation is CASRGTGGDDEQYF. This chain uses TRBV10-1 with TRBJ2-7, with TRBD1 identical over 12 bases. The germline CDR1 and CDR2 sequences are WNHNN and SYGVQD (reference sequence). This CDR3 region has 14 residues. The trim removed 6 bases at V and 5 bases at J, leaving 5 bases unmatched.

The chain has TRBV6-4 and TRBJ2-3, with D possibly matching TRBD2 (6 bases). V lost 0 bases and J lost 4, with 17 bases in between. This CDR3 has 17 residues. Germline-derived CDR1 and CDR2 are MRHNA and SNTAGT. The DNA of the CDR3 is TGTGCCAGCAGTGACTCTCTTGGGCGGGATGATGCAGATACGCAGTATTTT. Its protein is CASSDSLGRDDADTQYF.

The J gene is TRBJ1-5, the V gene TRBV2; no clear D gene. The CDR3 extends over 16 amino acids. CDR1 is SNHLY, CDR2 FYNNEI, per germline. V dropped 1 base and J dropped 2 bases, with 12 bases sitting between them. This CDR3 is CASSEVYSRGNQPQHF. CDR3 DNA: TGTGCCAGCAGTGAAGTATATAGCCGTGGCAATCAGCCCCAGCATTTT.